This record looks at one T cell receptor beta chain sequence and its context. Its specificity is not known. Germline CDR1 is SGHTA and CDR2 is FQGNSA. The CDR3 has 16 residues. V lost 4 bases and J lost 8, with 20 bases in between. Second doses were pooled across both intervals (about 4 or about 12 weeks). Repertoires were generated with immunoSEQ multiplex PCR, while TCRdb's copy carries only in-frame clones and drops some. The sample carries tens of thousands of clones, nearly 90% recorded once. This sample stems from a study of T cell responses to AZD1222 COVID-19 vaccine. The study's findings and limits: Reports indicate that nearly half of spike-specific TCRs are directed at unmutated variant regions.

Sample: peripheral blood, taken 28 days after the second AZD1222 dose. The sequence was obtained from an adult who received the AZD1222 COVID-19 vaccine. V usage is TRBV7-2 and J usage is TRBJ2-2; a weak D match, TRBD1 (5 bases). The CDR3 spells CASSSRPGFNSGELFF. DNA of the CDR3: TGTGCCAGCAGCTCCCGCCCAGGGTTTAACTCAGGGGAGCTGTTTTTT.